The 21 T cell receptor beta chains below all came from one sample that was sequenced in a study of T-cell reconstitution after alpha-beta-depleted transplantation in children. The TCRbeta library incorporated unique molecular identifiers. MiXCR, run by TCRdb on the PCR reads, gives a single entry per CDR3 protein. This table has roughly 590,000 distinct CDR3 sequences, 16% appearing once. Sequenced material: PBMCs from the stem cell graft donor, taken from the stem cell graft. Receptor source: a human donor who donated a stem cell graft to a child with acute myeloid leukemia.

The genes are TRBV6-1 and TRBJ2-3, with 9 bases aligning to TRBD2. V dropped 1 base and J dropped 9; count of bases not matched to a gene: 5. The CDR3 is 14 residues long. Germline V CDR1 and CDR2: MNHNS, SASEGT. CDR3 DNA: TGTGCCAGCAGTGAAGGGGGCGGGGGGGTAACGCAGTATTTT. It codes for CASSEGGGGVTQYF.

Only a few counts were recorded for this clonotype. The genes are TRBV12-3 or TRBV12-4 and TRBJ1-6; 7 positions agree with TRBD1. The CDR3 consists of 14 residues. After removal of 5 bases from V and 6 bases from J, the junction contained 4 bases not matched to a gene. This CDR3 is CASSGGQLNSPLHF. CDR3 nucleotides: TGTGCCAGCAGTGGGGGACAGCTTAATTCACCCCTCCACTTT.

The chain is built from TRBV12-5 and TRBJ1-5, with a tentative D call TRBD1 (6 bases). The CDR3 is made up of 11 amino acids. Germline V gene sequence: CDR1 LGHNT, CDR2 FRNRAP. The V and J ends lost 11 bases and 5 bases respectively, with 10 bases between them. The CDR3 loop reads CAGGGDQPQHF. CDR3 nucleotide sequence: TGTGCTGGAGGGGGGGATCAGCCCCAGCATTTT. Looking up the rest from reference TRBV12-5 and TRBJ1-5 gives the full variable domain: DARVTQTPRHKVTEMGQEVTMRCQPILGHNTVFWYRQTMMQGLELLAYFRNRAPLDDSGMPKDRFSAEMPDATLATLKIQPSEPRDSAVYFCAGGGDQPQHFGDGTRLSIL.

This clonotype was seen at least ten times. This chain connects TRBV5-1 to TRBJ1-1; D not resolved. This CDR3 contains 12 residues. Per germline, CDR1 SGHRS and CDR2 YFSETQ. Trimming shortened V by 0 bases and J by 7 bases, and 7 bases separated the two germline ends. In DNA form, the CDR3 reads TGCGCCAGCAGCTTGGCGGGATATGAAGCTTTCTTT. Residues: CASSLAGYEAFF.

Comments on this clonotype: This could be a read error, since a much larger clone is one nucleotide away. The chain employs TRBV20-1 and TRBJ1-4; D is unresolved. Germline V gene sequence: CDR1 DFQATT, CDR2 SNEGSKA (reference sequence). V lost 5 bases and J 7 bases, leaving 17 bases between the germline ends. This CDR3 contains 14 residues. The CDR3 protein is CSAETGGNSEKLFF. The DNA for the CDR3 is TGCAGTGCTGAAACGGGAGGGAATAGTGAAAAACTGTTTTTT.

The table lists this clonotype with many counts. The chain couples TRBV29-1 to TRBJ1-3; 7 bases line up with TRBD1. The ends lost 3 bases at V and 4 bases at J; junction bases unmatched: 3. The V gene's germline CDR1 is SQVTM and CDR2 ANQGSEA. CDR3 length equals 13 residues. CDR3 amino acids: CSVEGTDGNTIYF. In nucleotides, the CDR3 is TGCAGCGTTGAGGGGACAGACGGAAACACCATATATTTT.

This clonotype was observed many times. The chain uses TRBV20-1 and TRBJ2-3, with D possibly TRBD2 on 7 matching bases. Per germline, CDR1 DFQATT and CDR2 SNEGSKA (reference sequence). The V gene lost 6 bases and the J gene lost 4 bases, with 11 bases spanning the gap. The CDR3 runs to 12 residues. The CDR3 protein is CSALGGADTQYF. CDR3 DNA: TGCAGTGCACTAGGGGGGGCAGATACGCAGTATTTT.

The table lists this clonotype with many counts. The chain employs TRBV12-3 or TRBV12-4 and TRBJ1-1, with D hard to call. Between the trimmed V and J ends, which lost 2 bases and 4 bases, there was a span of 5 bases. This CDR3 comprises 12 residues. The CDR3 DNA reads TGTGCCAGCAGTTTAAGTGCCACTGAAGCTTTCTTT. Translating it yields CASSLSATEAFF.

Here the CDR3 reads CASSEVGQGPVYGYTF. DNA for the CDR3: TGTGCCAGCAGTGAAGTGGGACAGGGACCTGTCTATGGCTACACCTTC. J is TRBJ1-2 and V is TRBV2, with 9 bases matching TRBD1. The CDR3 has 16 residues. The germline V gene encodes CDR1 SNHLY and CDR2 FYNNEI. V lost 1 base, J lost 4 bases, and 7 bases stayed unmatched.

This clonotype was recorded at least ten times. The gene calls are TRBV27 and TRBJ1-5; 9 bases match TRBD1. Unmatched junction bases numbered 7, after V lost 6 bases and J lost 1 base. CDR1 and CDR2 from the germline V gene are MNHEY and SMNVEV (reference sequence). The CDR3 has 16 amino acids. CDR3 coding DNA: TGTGCCAGCAGCCGAGGGACAGGGAGGAGCAATCAGCCCCAGCATTTT. Amino acid sequence: CASSRGTGRSNQPQHF.

This clonotype was picked up many times. V and J are TRBV20-1 and TRBJ1-5; no reliable D call. The germline CDR1 and CDR2 sequences are DFQATT and SNEGSKA (reference sequence). This CDR3 contains 14 residues. The V end lost 6 bases, the J end lost 0 bases, and 12 bases lay between the germline ends. This CDR3 reads CSAYRTPSNQPQHF. CDR3 nucleotide sequence: TGCAGTGCCTACAGAACACCTAGCAATCAGCCCCAGCATTTT.

In this sample, this clonotype turned up many times. The J gene is TRBJ2-2, the V gene TRBV10-1; D ambiguous. This CDR3 is built from 14 residues. With 0 bases removed from V and 10 bases from J, the gap between germline ends came to 12 bases. In germline, CDR1 is WNHNN, CDR2 SYGVQD (reference sequence). CDR3 sequence: CASSESVLAVELFF. DNA for the CDR3: TGCGCCAGCAGTGAGTCGGTCCTGGCTGTGGAGCTGTTTTTT.

The chain couples TRBV6-2 or TRBV6-3 to TRBJ2-7; D not resolved. V lost 3 bases and J 7 bases, leaving 13 bases between the germline ends. The V gene's germline CDR1 is MNHEY and CDR2 SVGEGT. CDR3 length: 13 residues. CDR3 coding DNA: TGTGCCAGCAGTTATGCCGGAATGAGGGAGCAGTACTTC. As protein: CASSYAGMREQYF.

The gene calls are TRBV6-2 or TRBV6-3 and TRBJ2-5; perhaps TRBD1 as D (6 bases). The germline CDR1 and CDR2 sequences are MNHEY and SVGEGT. This CDR3 contains 14 residues. Between the trimmed V and J ends, which lost 6 bases and 2 bases, there was a span of 13 bases. CDR3 amino acids: CASRPGDRQETQYF. Here the CDR3 DNA reads TGTGCCAGCAGGCCTGGAGACAGGCAAGAGACCCAGTACTTC.

This clonotype has ten or more counts. The CDR3: CASSLTAGINSPLHF. Written as DNA, the CDR3 is TGTGCCAGCAGTTTGACGGCAGGGATTAATTCACCCCTCCACTTT. The J gene is TRBJ1-6, the V gene TRBV12-3 or TRBV12-4, with D perhaps matching TRBD1 (5 bases). Trimming took 3 bases from V and 6 from J, leaving 12 bases between them. The CDR3 totals 15 residues.

Turning to this clonotype: Germline is not matched at one junction end, which may reflect a read error. This rearrangement joins TRBV12-3 or TRBV12-4 to TRBJ1-6; 11 nucleotides line up with TRBD1. The CDR3 has 18 residues. The CDR3 here is CTSSAGTGGTSWNSPLHF. The CDR3 DNA reads TGTACCAGCAGCGCCGGGACAGGGGGTACTAGTTGGAATTCACCCCTCCACTTT.

The rearrangement links TRBV7-9 to TRBJ1-6, with D possibly matching TRBD1 (5 bases). V lost 4 bases to trimming and J lost 7 bases, with 20 bases between them. Germline values: CDR1 SEHNR, CDR2 FQNEAQ (reference sequence). The CDR3 sequence is 17 residues long. CDR3 sequence reads: CASSSIPGTLRNSPLHF. CDR3 DNA sequence: TGTGCCAGCAGCTCAATCCCCGGGACGCTTCGCAATTCACCCCTCCACTTT.

This clonotype was recorded a few times. The rearrangement links TRBV7-8 to TRBJ2-2, with TRBD1 as a possible D gene (5 bases). Germline V gene data show CDR1 as SGHVS and CDR2 as FQNEAQ. V shed 6 bases and J shed 0 bases, with 14 bases lying between them. CDR3 length equals 16 residues. The CDR3 sequence: CASRSNRLPNTGELFF. CDR3 nucleotides: TGTGCCAGCAGAAGTAACAGGCTACCGAACACCGGGGAGCTGTTTTTT.

On this clonotype: This sequence may be a read error, since a much larger clone differs from it by one base. The CDR3 ends on some other residue instead of the conserved phenylalanine or tryptophan, so this is likely a read error. The V gene is TRBV11-2, the J gene TRBJ2-1; 11 bases agree with TRBD1. CDR3 length: 14 residues. The V gene's germline CDR1 is SGHAT and CDR2 FQNNGV. The V gene end was trimmed by 8 bases and the J gene end by 5 bases; junction bases not matched to a gene: 5. This CDR3 reads CASSDRGLDNEQFI. Written as DNA, the CDR3 is TGTGCCAGCTCGGACAGGGGGCTGGACAATGAGCAGTTCATC.

This clonotype has only a few counts. The chain is built from TRBV18 and TRBJ2-1, with D possibly TRBD2 on 6 matching bases. The CDR3 is 17 residues long. The V end lost 0 bases, the J end lost 7 bases, and 19 bases lay between the germline ends. Germline V gives CDR1 KGHSH, CDR2 LQKENI. CDR3 bases: TGTGCCAGCTCACCACCCATAGCAGGGAGGTTTTCAAATGAGCAGTTCTTC. Translated: CASSPPIAGRFSNEQFF.

This clonotype was counted at least ten times. This rearrangement joins TRBV12-3 or TRBV12-4 to TRBJ2-5; D ambiguous. The germline V and J ends were trimmed by 3 bases and 1 base, with 12 bases remaining between them. This CDR3 is built from 15 residues. The DNA for the CDR3 is TGTGCCAGCAGTTTTGGTCACCCGAGCCAAGAGACCCAGTACTTC. It specifies CASSFGHPSQETQYF.